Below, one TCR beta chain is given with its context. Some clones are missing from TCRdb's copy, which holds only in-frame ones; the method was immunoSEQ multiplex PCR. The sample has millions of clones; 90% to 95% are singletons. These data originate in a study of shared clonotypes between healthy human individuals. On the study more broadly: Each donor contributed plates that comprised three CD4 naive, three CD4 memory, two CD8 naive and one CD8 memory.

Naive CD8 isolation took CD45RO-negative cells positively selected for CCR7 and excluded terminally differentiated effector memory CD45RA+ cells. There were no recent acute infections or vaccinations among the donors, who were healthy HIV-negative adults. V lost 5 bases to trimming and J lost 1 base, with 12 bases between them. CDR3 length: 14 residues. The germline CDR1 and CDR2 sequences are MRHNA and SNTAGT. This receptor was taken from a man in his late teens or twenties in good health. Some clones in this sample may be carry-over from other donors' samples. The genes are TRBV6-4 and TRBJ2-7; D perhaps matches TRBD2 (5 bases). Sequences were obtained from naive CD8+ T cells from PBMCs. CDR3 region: CASSRIPGSYEQYF. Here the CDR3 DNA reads TGTGCCAGCAGTCGAATACCGGGATCCTACGAGCAGTACTTC.